This paragraph reports one T cell receptor beta chain. The antigen remains unidentified. This sample is drawn from a study of tissue T cells after allogeneic stem cell transplantation. General observations from the study: In patients and mice, blood and spleen missed much of tissue repertoire.

Libraries were prepared by immunoSEQ multiplex PCR; TCRdb keeps only in-frame clonotypes and omits some of them. The sample consists of roughly 25,000 clones, less than 75% of them appearing once. The ends lost 5 bases at V and 2 bases at J; junction bases unmatched: 3. The CDR3 is 15 amino acids. Germline V lookup: CDR1 MNHNY, CDR2 SVGAGI (reference sequence). The sequence was collected from a female donor at least 60 years old with lung cancer. Here the sequenced sample was tissue from the ileum, taken at autopsy. The chain links TRBV6-6 to TRBJ2-1, with 10 bases matching TRBD2. CDR3 sequence reads: CASSQLAGTYNEQFF. CDR3 nucleotides: TGTGCCAGCAGTCAACTAGCGGGGACCTACAATGAGCAGTTCTTC.